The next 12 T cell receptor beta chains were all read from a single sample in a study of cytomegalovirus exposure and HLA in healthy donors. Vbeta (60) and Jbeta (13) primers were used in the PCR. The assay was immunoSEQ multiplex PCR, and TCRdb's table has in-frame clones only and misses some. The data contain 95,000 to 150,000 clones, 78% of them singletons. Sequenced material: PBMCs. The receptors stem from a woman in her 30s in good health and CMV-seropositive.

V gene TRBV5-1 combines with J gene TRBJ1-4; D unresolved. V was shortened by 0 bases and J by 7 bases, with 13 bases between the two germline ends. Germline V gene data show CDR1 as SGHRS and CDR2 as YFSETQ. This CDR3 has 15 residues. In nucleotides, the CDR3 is TGCGCCAGCAGCTTGGCCGAGGCAGGAGGTGAAAAACTGTTTTTT. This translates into CASSLAEAGGEKLFF.

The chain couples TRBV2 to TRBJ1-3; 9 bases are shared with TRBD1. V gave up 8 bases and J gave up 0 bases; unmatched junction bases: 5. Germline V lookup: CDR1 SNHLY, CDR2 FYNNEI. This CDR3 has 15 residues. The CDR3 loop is CASSGTGSSGNTIYF. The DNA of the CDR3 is TGTGCCAGCTCCGGGACAGGGAGCTCTGGAAACACCATATATTTT.

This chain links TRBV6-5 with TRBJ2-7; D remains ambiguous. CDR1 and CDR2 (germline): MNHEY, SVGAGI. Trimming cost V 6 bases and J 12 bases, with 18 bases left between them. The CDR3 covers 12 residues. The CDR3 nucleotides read TGTGCCAGCAGCACAGTACCACAGCCTGGGTACTTC. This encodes CASSTVPQPGYF.

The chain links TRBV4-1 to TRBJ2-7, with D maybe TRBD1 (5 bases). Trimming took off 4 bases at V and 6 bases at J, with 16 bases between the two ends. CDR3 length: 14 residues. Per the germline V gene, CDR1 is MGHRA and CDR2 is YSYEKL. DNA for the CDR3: TGCGCCAGCAGCCGTCAGACAGTTTACAGCGAGCAGTACTTC. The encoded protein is CASSRQTVYSEQYF.

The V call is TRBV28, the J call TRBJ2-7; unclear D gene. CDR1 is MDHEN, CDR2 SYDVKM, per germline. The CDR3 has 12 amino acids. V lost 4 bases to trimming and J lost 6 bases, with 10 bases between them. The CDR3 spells CASSYYSGEQYF. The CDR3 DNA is TGTGCCAGCAGTTATTACTCCGGCGAGCAGTACTTC. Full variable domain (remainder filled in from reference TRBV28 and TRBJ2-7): DVKVTQSSRYLVKRTGEKVFLECVQDMDHENMFWYRQDPGLGLRLIYFSYDVKMKEKGDIPEGYSVSREKKERFSLILESASTNQTSMYLCASSYYSGEQYFGPGTRLTVT.

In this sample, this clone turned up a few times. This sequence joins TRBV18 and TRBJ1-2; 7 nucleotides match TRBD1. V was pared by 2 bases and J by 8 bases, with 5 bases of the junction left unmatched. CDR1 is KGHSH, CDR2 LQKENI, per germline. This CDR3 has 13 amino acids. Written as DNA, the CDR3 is TGTGCCAGCTCACCAAAAGGGGGCACGGGCTACACCTTC. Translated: CASSPKGGTGYTF.

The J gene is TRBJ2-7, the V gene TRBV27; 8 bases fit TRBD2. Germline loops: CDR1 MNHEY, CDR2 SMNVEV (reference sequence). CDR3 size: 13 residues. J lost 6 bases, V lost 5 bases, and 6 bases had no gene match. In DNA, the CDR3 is TGTGCCAGCAGTCCGACTAGCGAAGCCGAGCAGTACTTC. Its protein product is CASSPTSEAEQYF.

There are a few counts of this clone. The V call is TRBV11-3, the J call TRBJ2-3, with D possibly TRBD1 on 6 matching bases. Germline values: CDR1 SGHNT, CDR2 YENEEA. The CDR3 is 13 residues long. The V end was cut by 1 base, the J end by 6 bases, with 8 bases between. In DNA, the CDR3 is TGTGCCAGCAGCTTAGCGCAGGGGGATACGCAGTATTTT. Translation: CASSLAQGDTQYF. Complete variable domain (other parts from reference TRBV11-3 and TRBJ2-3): EAGVVQSPRYKIIEKKQPVAFWCNPISGHNTLYWYLQNLGQGPELLIRYENEEAVDDSQLPKDRFSAERLKGVDSTLKIQPAELGDSAVYLCASSLAQGDTQYFGPGTRLTVL.

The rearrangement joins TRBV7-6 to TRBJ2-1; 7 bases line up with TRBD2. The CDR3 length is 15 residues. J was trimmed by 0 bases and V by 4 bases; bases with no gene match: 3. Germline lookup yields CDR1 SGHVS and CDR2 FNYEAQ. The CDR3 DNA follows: TGTGCCAGCAGCTACGGGGGGAGCTCCTACAATGAGCAGTTCTTC. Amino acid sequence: CASSYGGSSYNEQFF. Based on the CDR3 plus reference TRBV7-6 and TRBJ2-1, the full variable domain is GAGVSQSPRYKVTKRGQDVALRCDPISGHVSLYWYRQALGQGPEFLTYFNYEAQQDKSGLPNDRFSAERPEGSISTLTIQRTEQRDSAMYRCASSYGGSSYNEQFFGPGTRLTVL.

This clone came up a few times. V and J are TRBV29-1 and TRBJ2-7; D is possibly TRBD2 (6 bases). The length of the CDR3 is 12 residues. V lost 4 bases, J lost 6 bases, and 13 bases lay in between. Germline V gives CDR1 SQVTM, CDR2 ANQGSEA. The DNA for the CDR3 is TGCAGCGTTGTTGTGGCGGGATTCGAGCAGTACTTC. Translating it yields CSVVVAGFEQYF.

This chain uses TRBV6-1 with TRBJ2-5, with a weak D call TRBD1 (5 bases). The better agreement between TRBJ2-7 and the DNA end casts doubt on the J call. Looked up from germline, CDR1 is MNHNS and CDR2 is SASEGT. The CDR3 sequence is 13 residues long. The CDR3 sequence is CASSEVYRYEQYF. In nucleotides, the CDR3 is TGTGCCAGCAGTGAAGTTTACAGGTACGAGCAGTACTTC.

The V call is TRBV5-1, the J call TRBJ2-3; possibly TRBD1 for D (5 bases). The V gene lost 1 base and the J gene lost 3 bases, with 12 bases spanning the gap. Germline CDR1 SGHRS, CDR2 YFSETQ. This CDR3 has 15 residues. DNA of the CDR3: TGCGCCAGCAGCTTGACGGCAGGGTCGACAGATACGCAGTATTTT. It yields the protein CASSLTAGSTDTQYF.